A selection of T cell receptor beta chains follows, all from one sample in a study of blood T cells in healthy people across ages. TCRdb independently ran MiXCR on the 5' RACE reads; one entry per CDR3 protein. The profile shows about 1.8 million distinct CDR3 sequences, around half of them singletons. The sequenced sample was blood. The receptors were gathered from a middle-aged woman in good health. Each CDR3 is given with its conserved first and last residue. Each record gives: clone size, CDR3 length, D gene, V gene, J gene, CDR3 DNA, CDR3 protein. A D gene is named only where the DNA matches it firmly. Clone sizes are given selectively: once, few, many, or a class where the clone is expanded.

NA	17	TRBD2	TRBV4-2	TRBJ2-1	TGTGCCAGCAGCCAAGCTTTAGCGGGGGCCCTGAACAATGAGCAGTTCTTC	CASSQALAGALNNEQFF
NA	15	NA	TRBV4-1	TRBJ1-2	TGCGCCAGCAGCCAACCACGCACAGGGAACTATGGCTACACCTTC	CASSQPRTGNYGYTF
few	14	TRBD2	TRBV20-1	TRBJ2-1	TGCAGTGCCCACCCAGCGGGGTCTTACAATGAGCAGTTCTTC	CSAHPAGSYNEQFF
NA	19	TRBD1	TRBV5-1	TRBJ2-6	TGCGCCAGCAGCTTGAGTTCCGACAGGGGGCTAGCTGGGGCCAACGTCCTGACTTTC	CASSLSSDRGLAGANVLTF
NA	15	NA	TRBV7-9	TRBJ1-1	TGTGCCAGCAGCCGCGAATGGCCGAAGAACACTGAAGCTTTCTTT	CASSREWPKNTEAFF
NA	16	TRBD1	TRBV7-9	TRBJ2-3	TGTGCCAGCAGCCCGACAGGGACCGGTTTCGGAGATACGCAGTATTTT	CASSPTGTGFGDTQYF
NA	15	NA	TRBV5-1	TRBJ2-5	TGCGCCAGCAGCTCGAACGCCGGGGAGTATGAGACCCAGTACTTC	CASSSNAGEYETQYF
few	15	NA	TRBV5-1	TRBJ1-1	TGCGCCAGCAGCCTGGTGGGAGGGGCGGGGACTGAAGCTTTCTTT	CASSLVGGAGTEAFF
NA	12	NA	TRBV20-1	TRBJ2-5	TGCAGTGCTAGTCTCGCGGGGGAGACCCAGTACTTC	CSASLAGETQYF
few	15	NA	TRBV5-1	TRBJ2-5	TGCGCCAGCAGCTTGGCCGTCGGGGGTCAAGAGACCCAGTACTTC	CASSLAVGGQETQYF
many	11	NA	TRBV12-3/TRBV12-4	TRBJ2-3	TGTGCCAGCAGCAAAATAGATACGCAGTATTTT	CASSKIDTQYF
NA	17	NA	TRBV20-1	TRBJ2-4	TGCAGTGCTAGAGTTTCGGTGGGGGAAGGAACCAAAAACATTCAGTACTTC	CSARVSVGEGTKNIQYF
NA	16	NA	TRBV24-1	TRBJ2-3	TGTGCCACCAGTGACCGGACTGATCCTAGCACAGATACGCAGTATTTT	CATSDRTDPSTDTQYF
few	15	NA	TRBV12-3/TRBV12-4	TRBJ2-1	TGTGCCAGCAGTTCGCGGGGAACGCTTCGGAATGAGCAGTTCTTC	CASSSRGTLRNEQFF
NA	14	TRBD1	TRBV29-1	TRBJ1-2	TGCAGCGTAGGGGGGACAGGGGGCTGGAATGGCTACACCTTC	CSVGGTGGWNGYTF
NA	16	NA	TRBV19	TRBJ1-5	TGTGCCAGTAGTATAGATGGACAGCTAGATTATCAGCCCCAGCATTTT	CASSIDGQLDYQPQHF
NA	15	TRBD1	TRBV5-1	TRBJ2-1	TGCGCCAGCAGCTTTCTAGGGACAGGGGGCAATGAGCAGTTCTTC	CASSFLGTGGNEQFF
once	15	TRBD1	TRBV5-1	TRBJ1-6	TGCGCCAGCAGCAACGGACAGGGGGGGAATCCACCCCTCCACTTT	CASSNGQGGNPPLHF
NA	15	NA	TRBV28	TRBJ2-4	TGTGCCAGCAGTTTCGGGGGCTTCGACCTCGGGGAGCAGTACTTC	CASSFGGFDLGEQYF
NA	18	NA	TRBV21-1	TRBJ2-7	TGTGCCAGCAGCAAAGCGGGGACTAGGCGGGTTCCCGCCTACGAGCAGTACTTC	CASSKAGTRRVPAYEQYF
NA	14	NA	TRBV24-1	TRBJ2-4	TGTGCCACCAGCAGGGAGACAGGTTACAATGAGCAGTACTTC	CATSRETGYNEQYF
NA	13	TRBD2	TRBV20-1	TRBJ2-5	TGCAGTGTCACTAGCGGGGGGCGGGAGACCCAGTACTTC	CSVTSGGRETQYF
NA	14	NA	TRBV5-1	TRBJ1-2	TGCGCCAGCAGCTTGTATGCCAGCAACTGGGGCTACACCTTC	CASSLYASNWGYTF
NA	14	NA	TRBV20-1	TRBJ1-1	TGCAGTGCCCTCCGCCGAAGACAGAACACTGAAGCTTTCTTT	CSALRRRQNTEAFF
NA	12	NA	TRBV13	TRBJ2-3	TGTGCCAGCGGCCCGGTGTCAGATACGCAGTATTTT	CASGPVSDTQYF
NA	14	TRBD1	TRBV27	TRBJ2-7	TGTGCCAGCAGTGTATCTTACAGGGGGGATAAGCAGTACTTC	CASSVSYRGDKQYF
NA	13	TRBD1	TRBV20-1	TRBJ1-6	TGCAGTGCCCGCGACAGGGTCGAATCACCCCTCCACTTT	CSARDRVESPLHF
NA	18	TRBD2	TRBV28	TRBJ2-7	TGTGCCAGCAGTGTCACTAGCGGGGGGGTAAATCTCCTCAATGAGCAGTACTTC	CASSVTSGGVNLLNEQYF
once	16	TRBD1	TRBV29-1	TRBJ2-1	TGCAGCGTTGTGCTTCGGCAGGGGGTATCCTACAATGAGCAGTTCTTC	CSVVLRQGVSYNEQFF
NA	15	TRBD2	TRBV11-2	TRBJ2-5	TGTGCCAGCAGCTCACCGGGACTAGACAAGGATGAGCAGTACTTC	CASSSPGLDKDEQYF
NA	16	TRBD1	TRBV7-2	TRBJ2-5	TGTGCCGGCAGCTCAACCGGGACAGGGGAAAAGTGGACCCAGTACTTC	CAGSSTGTGEKWTQYF
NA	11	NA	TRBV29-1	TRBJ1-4	TGCAGCGTCAGGGGTAATGAAAAACTGTTTTTT	CSVRGNEKLFF
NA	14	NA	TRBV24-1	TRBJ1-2	TGTGCCACCAGTGACCGGGGCCGTGACAGGGGCTACACCTTC	CATSDRGRDRGYTF
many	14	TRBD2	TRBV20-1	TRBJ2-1	TGCAGTGCTAGAGGACTAGCGGGGGGGTCTAATCAGTTCTTC	CSARGLAGGSNQFF
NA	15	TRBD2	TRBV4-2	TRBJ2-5	TGTGCCAGCGCCCGCACGGGGGGGAATCAAGAGACCCAGTACTTC	CASARTGGNQETQYF
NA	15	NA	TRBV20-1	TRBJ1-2	TGCAGTGCTAGTCGGGTGGCAGGGACGAACTATGGCTACACCTTC	CSASRVAGTNYGYTF
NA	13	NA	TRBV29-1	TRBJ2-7	TGCAGCGTGAATAGCGGCGGGTCCTACGAGCAGTACTTC	CSVNSGGSYEQYF
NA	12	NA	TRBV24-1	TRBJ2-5	TGTGCCACCCGGGGCCCTCAAGAGACCCAGTACTTC	CATRGPQETQYF
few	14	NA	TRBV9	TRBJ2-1	TGTGCCAGCAGCACAAGGGGGTCCTACAATGAGCAGTTCTTC	CASSTRGSYNEQFF
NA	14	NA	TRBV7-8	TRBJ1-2	TGTGCCAGCAGCTTAAGGGGGGGGCTCTATGGCTACACCTTC	CASSLRGGLYGYTF
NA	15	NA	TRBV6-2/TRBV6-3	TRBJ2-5	TGTGCCAGCAGAAAAATAGACAGAGCCCTCAATGAGCAGTACTTC	CASRKIDRALNEQYF
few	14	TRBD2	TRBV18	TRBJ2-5	TGTGCCAGCTCACCACCGCGGCGGGGGGAGACCCAGTACTTC	CASSPPRRGETQYF
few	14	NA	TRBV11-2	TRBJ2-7	TGTGCCAGCAGCTTTTCGACTAGTCCCTACGAGCAGTACTTC	CASSFSTSPYEQYF
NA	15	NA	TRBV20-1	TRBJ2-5	TGCAGTGCTAGAGATTTTATTAGCGACCAAGAGGCCCAGTACTTC	CSARDFISDQEAQYF
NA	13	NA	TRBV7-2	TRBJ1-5	TGTGCCAGCAGCTGGAATTTAGGTCAGCCCCAGCATTTT	CASSWNLGQPQHF